The 21 T cell receptor beta chains reported below all come from one sample, sequenced in a study of T cell responses to AZD1222 COVID-19 vaccine. Sequencing used immunoSEQ multiplex PCR; TCRdb keeps in-frame clones, though not all of them. The profile covers about 120,000 clones, with 80% to 90% appearing a single time and approximately 3.4% taken by the ten largest. This material consisted of peripheral blood, taken on day 0 of AZD1222 vaccination. All receptors derive from an adult in good health.

As DNA, the CDR3 is TGTGCCAGCCGAAAGCTACCCCAAGAGACCCAGTACTTC. Residues: CASRKLPQETQYF. The chain carries TRBV27 and TRBJ2-5, with D uncertain. This CDR3 has 13 amino acids. Per germline, CDR1 MNHEY and CDR2 SMNVEV (reference sequence). V gave up 8 bases and J gave up 1 base, with 11 bases separating them.

Here the CDR3 DNA reads TGTGCCAGCAGTTCCCAACGCGGGAACGGCTACACCTTC. Its translation is CASSSQRGNGYTF. The chain employs TRBV12-3 or TRBV12-4 and TRBJ1-2; D uncertain. The V end lost 4 bases, the J end lost 8 bases, and 14 bases lay between the germline ends. This CDR3 comprises 13 residues.

This clone appeared once. The chain couples TRBV5-1 to TRBJ2-7, with 7 bases matching TRBD1. CDR1 is SGHRS, CDR2 YFSETQ, per germline. This CDR3 has 15 residues. Trimming cost V 3 bases and J 0 bases; bases outside gene matches: 6. The CDR3 nucleotides are TGCGCCAGCAGCTGGAAGGGACAGAGCTCCTACGAGCAGTACTTC. Protein sequence: CASSWKGQSSYEQYF.

The CDR3 spells CAISDVDRGPPGELFF. The CDR3 DNA reads as TGTGCCATCAGTGACGTCGACAGGGGGCCTCCCGGGGAGCTGTTTTTT. The V gene is TRBV10-3, the J gene TRBJ2-2, with TRBD1 identical over 10 bases. Germline V gives CDR1 ENHRY, CDR2 SYGVKD. The CDR3 is 16 residues long. The ends lost 3 bases at V and 6 bases at J; junction bases unmatched: 7.

This rearrangement joins TRBV6-2 or TRBV6-3 to TRBJ2-3, with 8 bases that match TRBD2. Trimming at V came to 0 bases and at J to 4 bases, leaving 12 bases not matched to a gene. The CDR3 is 18 residues long. Germline CDR1 reads MNHEY; CDR2 reads SVGEGT. The DNA for the CDR3 is TGTGCCAGCAGTTACTCCCACGATTGGAGCGGGAGCCCAGATACGCAGTATTTT. As protein: CASSYSHDWSGSPDTQYF.

The rearrangement uses TRBV6-2 or TRBV6-3 and TRBJ1-2; D is uncertain. The CDR3 is made up of 13 amino acids. V was shortened by 5 bases and J by 2 bases, with 9 bases between the two germline ends. CDR1 is MNHEY, CDR2 SVGEGT, per germline. The CDR3 reads CASSPDGNYGYTF. In nucleotides, the CDR3 is TGTGCCAGCAGTCCCGACGGGAACTATGGCTACACCTTC.

The chain couples TRBV3-1 (or the pseudogene TRBV3-2) to TRBJ2-1; weak D call: TRBD1 (5 bases). CDR1 and CDR2 from the germline V gene are LGHDT and YNNKEL (reference sequence). V shed 3 bases and J shed 9 bases, with 15 bases lying between them. The CDR3 length is 14 residues. Here the CDR3 reads CASSHPDRQGEQFF. The CDR3 DNA reads TGTGCCAGCAGCCACCCCGATCGCCAGGGTGAGCAGTTCTTC.

This clone has only one observation. The rearrangement links TRBV25-1 to TRBJ1-2; the D gene is possibly TRBD1 (5 bases). Trimming stripped 8 bases from V and 8 bases from J, with 24 bases between. Germline-derived CDR1 and CDR2 are MGHDK and SYGVNS. This CDR3 has 15 amino acids. The CDR3 region has the DNA TGTGCCAGCCCAAGAAGGGTTTGGGGACCTTGGGGCTACACCTTC. Amino acids: CASPRRVWGPWGYTF.

This clone was seen a few times. This chain connects TRBV5-4 to TRBJ1-1; no clear D. The germline gives CDR1 SGHNT, CDR2 YYREEE (reference sequence). CDR3 length: 14 amino acids. The V gene lost 4 bases and the J gene lost 3 bases, with 13 bases spanning the gap. The CDR3 DNA reads TGTGCCAGCAGCCCGAAAGGAAGGTACACTGAAGCTTTCTTT. The encoded protein is CASSPKGRYTEAFF.

This clone was found once. This sequence joins TRBV2 and TRBJ2-1; 9 bases fit TRBD2. The CDR3 has 14 residues. J was trimmed by 3 bases and V by 9 bases; bases with no gene match: 6. CDR1 and CDR2 (germline): SNHLY, FYNNEI. CDR3 amino acids: CARWAGGNYNEQFF. The CDR3 DNA reads TGTGCCAGATGGGCGGGGGGGAACTACAATGAGCAGTTCTTC.

This clone turned up a few times. The chain carries TRBV18 and TRBJ2-7, with D perhaps matching TRBD2 (5 bases). This CDR3 is built from 19 residues. Trimming took off 3 bases at V and 0 bases at J, with 24 bases between the two ends. Germline CDR1 reads KGHSH; CDR2 reads LQKENI. The CDR3 DNA reads TGTGCCAGCTCACCTTCGGGTTACGGGGTGGCGGGCGCCTCCTACGAGCAGTACTTC. This encodes CASSPSGYGVAGASYEQYF. The whole variable domain, remainder taken from reference TRBV18 and TRBJ2-7, is NAGVMQNPRHLVRRRGQEARLRCSPMKGHSHVYWYRQLPEEGLKFMVYLQKENIIDESGMPKERFSAEFPKEGPSILRIQQVVRGDSAAYFCASSPSGYGVAGASYEQYFGPGTRLTVT.

The J gene is TRBJ1-1, the V gene TRBV11-2, with no clear D. The germline CDR1 and CDR2 sequences are SGHAT and FQNNGV. V was trimmed by 1 base and J by 0 bases, leaving 9 bases between them. The CDR3 is 15 residues long. CDR3 region: CASSLVPAMNTEAFF. The CDR3 DNA reads as TGTGCCAGCAGCTTAGTGCCGGCCATGAACACTGAAGCTTTCTTT.

The V call is TRBV6-1, the J call TRBJ1-6, with TRBD1 as a possible D gene (5 bases). Trimming left V 1 base short and J 7 bases short, with 5 bases between. CDR3 length: 13 residues. Germline CDR1 and CDR2: MNHNS and SASEGT. CDR3 amino acids: CASSEEGNSPLHF. The CDR3 nucleotides read TGTGCCAGCAGTGAAGAGGGGAATTCACCCCTCCACTTT.

V is TRBV19 and J is TRBJ1-2; tentative D call: TRBD1 (6 bases). V was cut by 11 bases and J by 3 bases, with 13 bases left in between. This CDR3 spans 12 amino acids. Germline CDR1 and CDR2: LNHDA and SQIVND (reference sequence). The CDR3, as DNA: TGTGCCGGCAGGGGAAGGGACTATGGCTACACCTTC. The encoded protein is CAGRGRDYGYTF.

The gene calls are TRBV2 and TRBJ1-6; no reliable D call. In germline, CDR1 is SNHLY, CDR2 FYNNEI. The CDR3 covers 15 residues. Trimming stripped 3 bases from V and 5 bases from J, with 11 bases between. CDR3 nucleotide sequence: TGTGCCAGCAGTGAGGGGAGGATCAATAATTCACCCCTCCACTTT. This sequence encodes CASSEGRINNSPLHF.

V is TRBV27 and J is TRBJ2-5, with 7 bases matching TRBD2. CDR3 length equals 14 residues. In germline, CDR1 is MNHEY, CDR2 SMNVEV (reference sequence). The V segment lost 3 bases and the J segment 2 bases; nucleotides outside the gene matches: 3. CDR3 region: CASSFGGGQETQYF. The CDR3 nucleotides read TGTGCCAGCAGTTTTGGGGGGGGGCAAGAGACCCAGTACTTC.

This rearrangement joins TRBV5-6 to TRBJ1-1; the D gene is possibly TRBD1 (5 bases). Deletions cut 3 bases from V and 1 base from J, with 10 bases between. The CDR3 consists of 14 residues. Germline V lookup: CDR1 SGHDT, CDR2 YYEEEE. CDR3 DNA sequence: TGTGCCAGCAGCTCGGGGACGGGGAACACTGAAGCTTTCTTT. The encoded protein is CASSSGTGNTEAFF. The variable domain in full, with the rest retrieved from reference TRBV5-6 and TRBJ1-1, is DAGVTQSPTHLIKTRGQQVTLRCSPKSGHDTVSWYQQALGQGPQFIFQYYEEEERQRGNFPDRFSGHQFPNYSSELNVNALLLGDSALYLCASSSGTGNTEAFFGQGTRLTVV.

V and J are TRBV4-1 and TRBJ1-1; TRBD1 is a possible D gene (6 bases). This CDR3 spans 15 amino acids. Deletions cut 4 bases from V and 4 bases from J, with 16 bases between. From germline, CDR1 is MGHRA and CDR2 YSYEKL. Here the CDR3 DNA reads TGCGCCAGCAGCCCTGGGGGCAGGGGCGGCACTGAAGCTTTCTTT. This translates into CASSPGGRGGTEAFF.

V is TRBV29-1 and J is TRBJ1-1; D not resolved. Germline lookup yields CDR1 SQVTM and CDR2 ANQGSEA. V shed 5 bases and J shed 4 bases, with 17 bases lying between them. This CDR3 is 14 amino acids long. The DNA of the CDR3 is TGCAGCGTTTTATTGACGGCTGTGGGCACTGAAGCTTTCTTT. Translation: CSVLLTAVGTEAFF.

CDR3 coding DNA: TGTGCCAGCAGCTTGAGGCAGGGGTCTACCTACAATGAGCAGTTCTTC. This gives the protein CASSLRQGSTYNEQFF. This chain joins TRBV5-4 and TRBJ2-1, with TRBD1 as a possible D gene (6 bases). Germline CDR1 and CDR2: SGHNT and YYREEE (reference sequence). This CDR3 has 16 residues. V lost 1 base and J 2 bases, leaving 13 bases between the germline ends. Full variable domain (outside the CDR3, taken from reference TRBV5-4 and TRBJ2-1): ETGVTQSPTHLIKTRGQQVTLRCSSQSGHNTVSWYQQALGQGPQFIFQYYREEENGRGNFPPRFSGLQFPNYSSELNVNALELDDSALYLCASSLRQGSTYNEQFFGPGTRLTVL.

Written as DNA, the CDR3 is TGTGCCAGCAGCTCGGGACAGGGAGCCTACGAGCAGTACTTC. It yields the protein CASSSGQGAYEQYF. The chain carries TRBV7-9 and TRBJ2-7; 9 bases fit TRBD1. CDR3 length: 14 amino acids. CDR1 SEHNR and CDR2 FQNEAQ come from the germline V gene (reference sequence). The V segment lost 4 bases and the J segment 2 bases; nucleotides outside the gene matches: 3.